These 32 T cell receptor beta chains share one sample of origin, sequenced in a study of T-cell reconstitution after alpha-beta-depleted transplantation in children. TCRbeta library construction was performed incorporating unique molecular identifiers. MiXCR was run by TCRdb on the PCR reads, yielding one entry per CDR3 protein. This table has 240,000 or so distinct CDR3 sequences, 9.5% to 15% appearing once. The sample consisted of PBMCs from the stem cell graft donor, taken from the stem cell graft. Receptors were obtained from a human donor who donated a stem cell graft to a child with acute lymphoblastic leukemia.

There are many counts of this clonotype. This CDR3 reads CASSLNDREGGYTF. The CDR3 DNA reads TGTGCCAGCAGCTTAAATGACAGGGAGGGTGGCTACACCTTC. The genes are TRBV7-3 and TRBJ1-2, with 7 nucleotides matching TRBD1. V lost 1 base, J lost 7 bases, and 6 bases stayed unmatched. CDR1 and CDR2 (germline): SGHTA, FQGTGA. CDR3 size: 14 residues. Variable domain in full (rest from reference TRBV7-3 and TRBJ1-2): GAGVSQTPSNKVTEKGKYVELRCDPISGHTALYWYRQSLGQGPEFLIYFQGTGAADDSGLPNDRFFAVRPEGSVSTLKIQRTERGDSAVYLCASSLNDREGGYTFGSGTRLTVV.

This clonotype was observed at least ten times. The chain uses TRBV11-2 and TRBJ2-5; 16 bases align to TRBD2. The trim removed 5 bases at V and 5 bases at J, leaving 14 bases unmatched. The CDR3 extends over 19 amino acids. Germline V gene sequence: CDR1 SGHAT, CDR2 FQNNGV. CDR3 bases: TGTGCCAGCAGCCGACGTCCCGGGACTAGCGGGAGGGCCGGTGAGACCCAGTACTTC. Amino acid sequence: CASSRRPGTSGRAGETQYF.

This chain links TRBV20-1 with TRBJ2-5; 12 nucleotides align to TRBD2. Trimming removed 3 bases from V and 0 bases from J; junction bases left unmatched: 14. Germline CDR1 is DFQATT and CDR2 is SNEGSKA (reference sequence). This CDR3 has 19 amino acids. The CDR3 coding sequence is TGCAGTGCTAGTTGGGGTCCGACTAGCGGGAGAGGGTACCAAGAGACCCAGTACTTC. Its translation is CSASWGPTSGRGYQETQYF.

This clonotype was seen repeatedly, ten times or more. This chain joins TRBV7-9 and TRBJ1-1; D unresolved. Trimming shortened V by 2 bases and J by 0 bases, and 7 bases separated the two germline ends. Germline V CDR1 and CDR2: SEHNR, FQNEAQ (reference sequence). The CDR3 has 14 amino acids. Here the CDR3 reads CASSLYGVNTEAFF. The CDR3 DNA sequence: TGTGCCAGCAGCTTATACGGGGTGAACACTGAAGCTTTCTTT.

The sample holds many counts of this clonotype. The chain recombines TRBV15 with TRBJ2-4; D is uncertain. From germline, CDR1 is LNHNV and CDR2 YYDKDF (reference sequence). The CDR3 extends over 13 amino acids. V gave up 6 bases and J gave up 13 bases, with 19 bases separating them. In nucleotides, the CDR3 is TGTGCCACCAGGGAGCCCCCAAATACGTCCCAGTACTTC. It specifies CATREPPNTSQYF.

This clonotype was seen repeatedly, ten times or more. The chain is built from TRBV7-2 and TRBJ2-2; D gene unclear. V was shortened by 3 bases and J by 7 bases, with 12 bases between the two germline ends. Germline V gene data show CDR1 as SGHTA and CDR2 as FQGNSA. The CDR3 is made up of 14 amino acids. The CDR3 here is CASSFVPVGGELFF. CDR3 sequence (DNA): TGTGCCAGCAGCTTTGTACCCGTTGGCGGGGAGCTGTTTTTT.

A few counts support this clonotype. J is TRBJ1-3 and V is TRBV7-9; D unclear. The CDR3 runs to 14 residues. V was cut by 5 bases and J by 4 bases, with 12 bases left in between. Germline V gene sequence: CDR1 SEHNR, CDR2 FQNEAQ (reference sequence). Here the CDR3 DNA reads TGTGCCAGCAGCCTACCAGCCGGAGGAAACACCATATATTTT. It translates to CASSLPAGGNTIYF.

This clonotype was detected ten times or more. V gene TRBV20-1 combines with J gene TRBJ2-2; 12 positions match TRBD2. Germline loops: CDR1 DFQATT, CDR2 SNEGSKA (reference sequence). With V trimmed by 4 bases and J by 3 bases, 6 bases remained unmatched. The CDR3 runs to 16 residues. The CDR3 nucleotides read TGCAGTGCTACGGGACTAGCGGGCGAATACACCGGGGAGCTGTTTTTT. It translates to CSATGLAGEYTGELFF.

This clonotype was counted at least ten times. The chain couples TRBV12-3 or TRBV12-4 to TRBJ2-7; D tentatively fits TRBD1 or TRBD2 (5 bases each). The CDR3 extends over 16 amino acids. Trimming shortened V by 3 bases and J by 2 bases, and 17 bases separated the two germline ends. The CDR3 nucleotides read TGTGCCAGCAGTTTCGCCCGGGGCCCGGACACCTACGAGCAGTACTTC. Translation gives CASSFARGPDTYEQYF.

The table lists this clonotype with many counts. V usage is TRBV5-6 and J usage is TRBJ2-3; D might be TRBD1 or TRBD2, each matching 5 bases. Germline CDR1 and CDR2: SGHDT and YYEEEE. The CDR3 contains 16 residues. Trimming cost V 4 bases and J 0 bases, with 15 bases left between them. This chain's CDR3 is CASSPTGPRSTDTQYF. In DNA form, the CDR3 reads TGTGCCAGCAGCCCGACGGGACCCCGTAGCACAGATACGCAGTATTTT.

Many counts were recorded for this clonotype. The V call is TRBV15, the J call TRBJ1-1; no firm D call. CDR1 and CDR2 from the germline V gene are LNHNV and YYDKDF (reference sequence). This CDR3 region has 14 residues. V lost 3 bases to trimming and J lost 0 bases, with 8 bases between them. CDR3 protein: CATSSRQMNTEAFF. CDR3 DNA: TGTGCCACCAGCAGCAGACAAATGAACACTGAAGCTTTCTTT. Supplemented by reference TRBV15 and TRBJ1-1, the full variable domain reads DAMVIQNPRYQVTQFGKPVTLSCSQTLNHNVMYWYQQKSSQAPKLLFHYYDKDFNNEADTPDNFQSRRPNTSFCFLDIRSPGLGDTAMYLCATSSRQMNTEAFFGQGTRLTVV.

This clonotype has at least ten counts. DNA for the CDR3: TGTGCCAGCAGTCAGTCCCAGTCGGATGGCTACACCTTC. It specifies CASSQSQSDGYTF. The chain recombines TRBV6-6 with TRBJ1-2; D gene unclear. Germline CDR1 and CDR2: MNHNY and SVGAGI (reference sequence). Trimming pared 5 bases from V and 6 bases from J, leaving 13 bases between. CDR3 length: 13 residues.

This clonotype was detected many times. V usage is TRBV6-4 and J usage is TRBJ2-2; no clear D. The CDR3 runs 13 residues. The germline V and J ends were trimmed by 0 bases and 3 bases, with 2 bases remaining between them. Per the germline V gene, CDR1 is MRHNA and CDR2 is SNTAGT. The CDR3 protein is CASSDSDTGELFF. The CDR3 region has the DNA TGTGCCAGCAGTGACTCGGACACCGGGGAGCTGTTTTTT.

On this clonotype itself: Given a much more abundant clone one base away, this may be a read error. The rearrangement joins TRBV4-1 to TRBJ2-3; TRBD2 agrees at 12 bases. The CDR3 runs 19 residues. Germline V CDR1 and CDR2: MGHRA, YSYEKL. CDR3 sequence reads: CASSQITSGRRGPADTHYF. The DNA for the CDR3 is TGCGCCAGCAGCCAGATAACTAGCGGGAGGAGAGGGCCCGCAGATACGCATTATTTT.

This clonotype was counted at least ten times. V and J are TRBV10-3 and TRBJ2-5; D is possibly TRBD1 (6 bases). The V end was cut by 2 bases, the J end by 5 bases, with 15 bases between. Per germline, CDR1 ENHRY and CDR2 SYGVKD. The CDR3 runs 15 residues. CDR3 in DNA: TGTGCCATCAGTGAGCCCGACAGGATCCAGGAGACCCAGTACTTC. Translating gives CAISEPDRIQETQYF.

This clonotype was observed at least ten times. This chain links TRBV15 with TRBJ2-5, with 8 bases identical to TRBD2. The CDR3 has 14 residues. Germline CDR1 is LNHNV and CDR2 is YYDKDF (reference sequence). The V gene end was trimmed by 4 bases and the J gene end by 5 bases; junction bases not matched to a gene: 6. CDR3 amino acids: CATSTRGGRETQYF. CDR3 DNA sequence: TGTGCCACCAGCACCCGGGGGGGCCGGGAGACCCAGTACTTC.

This clonotype was counted between two and nine times. This sequence joins TRBV3-1 and TRBJ2-3; 11 positions agree with TRBD1. From germline, CDR1 is LGHDT and CDR2 YNNKEL (reference sequence). CDR3 length: 15 residues. With 2 bases clipped from V and 4 bases from J, the junction kept 2 bases outside the gene matches. CDR3: CASSQQGQGADTQYF. In DNA form, the CDR3 reads TGTGCCAGCAGCCAACAGGGACAGGGGGCAGATACGCAGTATTTT.

The table lists this clonotype with many counts. This chain uses TRBV29-1 with TRBJ1-2, with a tentative D call TRBD1 (5 bases). Trimming left V 0 bases short and J 7 bases short, with 15 bases between. CDR1 SQVTM and CDR2 ANQGSEA come from the germline V gene. The CDR3 totals 14 residues. The CDR3 sequence: CSVEDRQIYSGYTF. DNA for the CDR3: TGCAGCGTTGAAGATAGACAGATCTATAGTGGCTACACCTTC.

The rearrangement uses TRBV28 and TRBJ2-5; D gene uncertain. CDR1 is MDHEN, CDR2 SYDVKM, per germline. The CDR3 has 15 residues. V was clipped by 10 bases and J by 1 base, with 19 bases between them. Here the CDR3 reads CAISPGHRRQETQYF. Here the CDR3 DNA reads TGTGCCATCAGCCCCGGGCACCGCCGCCAAGAGACCCAGTACTTC.

This clonotype was seen many times. CDR3 DNA sequence: TGCAGCGTTGAAGCCAACGAGCAGTACTTC. As protein: CSVEANEQYF. The chain carries TRBV29-1 and TRBJ2-7; D gene unclear. The germline V gene encodes CDR1 SQVTM and CDR2 ANQGSEA. Between the trimmed V and J ends, which lost 1 base and 5 bases, there was a span of 3 bases. This CDR3 is built from 10 residues.

The chain carries TRBV11-1 and TRBJ2-2, with 14 bases aligning to TRBD2. This CDR3 comprises 19 residues. The germline CDR1 and CDR2 sequences are SGHAT and FQDESV (reference sequence). J lost 4 bases, V lost 0 bases, and 7 bases had no gene match. This CDR3 reads CASSLAETSGRARTGELFF. Written as DNA, the CDR3 is TGTGCCAGCAGCTTAGCGGAGACTAGCGGGAGGGCCCGCACCGGGGAGCTGTTTTTT.

This chain links TRBV5-6 with TRBJ1-2; D is undetermined. CDR1 and CDR2 from the germline V gene are SGHDT and YYEEEE. This CDR3 spans 13 amino acids. V was trimmed by 9 bases and J by 3 bases, leaving 15 bases between them. The CDR3 protein is CAIGPGPDYGYTF. DNA for the CDR3: TGTGCCATCGGCCCCGGGCCAGACTATGGCTACACCTTC.

This clonotype was seen many times. This rearrangement joins TRBV20-1 to TRBJ2-1; 13 bases match TRBD2. Trimming cost V 5 bases and J 0 bases; bases outside gene matches: 13. The CDR3 is 19 residues long. Germline V gene data show CDR1 as DFQATT and CDR2 as SNEGSKA (reference sequence). CDR3 sequence reads: CSAPRRGLAGTSSYNEQFF. The DNA of the CDR3 is TGCAGTGCTCCCCGCCGGGGACTAGCGGGGACCAGCTCCTACAATGAGCAGTTCTTC.

This clonotype appeared many times. The CDR3 loop is CSVDRAGKETQYF. The CDR3 DNA is TGCAGCGTTGACCGGGCAGGGAAAGAGACCCAGTACTTC. V and J are TRBV29-1 and TRBJ2-5, with D tentatively TRBD1 (5 bases). V was pared by 3 bases and J by 3 bases, with 11 bases between. This CDR3 is 13 amino acids long. Germline V gives CDR1 SQVTM, CDR2 ANQGSEA. The whole variable domain, remainder taken from reference TRBV29-1 and TRBJ2-5, is SAVISQKPSRDICQRGTSLTIQCQVDSQVTMMFWYRQQPGQSLTLIATANQGSEATYESGFVIDKFPISRPNLTFSTLTVSNMSPEDSSIYLCSVDRAGKETQYFGPGTRLLVL.

This clonotype was observed many times. V gene TRBV9 combines with J gene TRBJ1-3; no clear D. Germline CDR1 and CDR2: SGDLS and YYNGEE. Trimming pared 3 bases from V and 0 bases from J, leaving 10 bases between. The CDR3 has 15 residues. The CDR3 nucleotides read TGTGCCAGCAGCGGCCCCGGAGACTCTGGAAACACCATATATTTT. Translating it yields CASSGPGDSGNTIYF.

This clonotype was seen only a few times. The chain joins TRBV18 to TRBJ1-6; D may be TRBD1 (5 bases). The germline CDR1 and CDR2 sequences are KGHSH and LQKENI. The CDR3 consists of 15 residues. Trimming took off 3 bases at V and 7 bases at J, with 13 bases between the two ends. CDR3 sequence (DNA): TGTGCCAGCTCACCCCGAGCGGGGCCCAATTCACCCCTCCACTTT. Translated: CASSPRAGPNSPLHF.

At least ten counts were recorded for this clonotype. This chain joins TRBV10-3 and TRBJ1-2, with D uncertain. Germline CDR1 and CDR2: ENHRY and SYGVKD. CDR3 length: 14 residues. V lost 11 bases and J lost 2, with 18 bases in between. For the CDR3, the DNA is TGTGCCCATCAGAGGAGCGAGGGAAACTATGGCTACACCTTC. Translated: CAHQRSEGNYGYTF.

Notes on this clonotype: This could be a read error, since a much larger clone is one nucleotide away. The rearrangement joins TRBV29-1 to TRBJ1-2; perhaps TRBD1 as D (5 bases). This CDR3 spans 11 amino acids. Deletions cut 8 bases from V and 6 bases from J, with 13 bases between. Germline V gene sequence: CDR1 SQVTM, CDR2 ANQGSEA. The CDR3 is CSLRMGDGYTF. As DNA, the CDR3 is TGCAGCCTTCGTATGGGGGATGGCTACACCTTC.

The genes are TRBV20-1 and TRBJ2-3; tentatively, D is TRBD1 or TRBD2 (6 bases each). The germline V gene encodes CDR1 DFQATT and CDR2 SNEGSKA (reference sequence). The CDR3 has 14 amino acids. V lost 5 bases, J lost 4 bases, and 16 bases lay in between. Here the CDR3 DNA reads TGCAGTGCTCCGAAAGGGGGGATGGCAGATACGCAGTATTTT. Amino acids: CSAPKGGMADTQYF.

This clonotype has at least ten counts. The V gene is TRBV3-1, the J gene TRBJ2-1; D remains ambiguous. This CDR3 has 11 residues. CDR1 is LGHDT, CDR2 YNNKEL, per germline (reference sequence). Trimming left V 4 bases short and J 9 bases short, with 7 bases between. The DNA for the CDR3 is TGTGCCAGCAGCCTGCGTGGTGAGCAGTTCTTC. This codes for CASSLRGEQFF.

This clonotype was seen ten or more times. V usage is TRBV28 and J usage is TRBJ2-3; 9 bases map to TRBD2. Trimming took 10 bases from V and 2 from J; bases not matched to a gene: 7. Germline V CDR1 and CDR2: MDHEN, SYDVKM. The CDR3 consists of 14 residues. CDR3 in DNA: TGTGCCACCGCGCTAGCGGGAACCACAGATACGCAGTATTTT. Its protein product is CATALAGTTDTQYF.

This clonotype came up many times. The rearrangement joins TRBV29-1 to TRBJ2-3; D remains unclear. CDR3 length: 15 residues. Germline CDR1 is SQVTM and CDR2 is ANQGSEA. Trimming left V 8 bases short and J 1 base short, with 19 bases between. CDR3 region: CSLPLGSSRTDTQYF. CDR3 DNA: TGCAGCTTACCTTTGGGTTCCTCGCGCACAGATACGCAGTATTTT.